One and the same sample provided the 10 T cell receptor beta chains below, sequenced in a study of blood T cell repertoires in COVID-19. Some clones are missing from TCRdb's copy, which holds only in-frame ones; the method was immunoSEQ multiplex PCR. The sample yields about 63,000 clones, 88% seen once. The source material was peripheral blood. These receptors were collected from a human donor in a cohort sampled during active COVID-19.

The chain has TRBV9 and TRBJ1-6; 7 bases match TRBD1. Germline V gene data show CDR1 as SGDLS and CDR2 as YYNGEE. Losses at the gene ends were 3 bases for V and 6 bases for J; bases not matched to a gene: 3. The CDR3 is made up of 14 amino acids. This chain's CDR3 is CASSAGQINSPLHF. The CDR3 DNA reads TGTGCCAGCAGCGCGGGACAGATTAATTCACCCCTCCACTTT. The whole variable domain, filled in from reference TRBV9 and TRBJ1-6, reads DSGVTQTPKHLITATGQRVTLRCSPRSGDLSVYWYQQSLDQGLQFLIQYYNGEERAKGNILERFSAQQFPDLHSELNLSSLELGDSALYFCASSAGQINSPLHFGNGTRLTVT.

This rearrangement joins TRBV18 to TRBJ1-5; D is unresolved. V lost 3 bases and J lost 0, with 9 bases in between. Germline V gives CDR1 KGHSH, CDR2 LQKENI. CDR3 length: 15 amino acids. The CDR3 DNA reads as TGTGCCAGCTCACCGTCTGCGAATAGCAATCAGCCCCAGCATTTT. Its translation is CASSPSANSNQPQHF.

The chain employs TRBV15 and TRBJ2-3, with a tentative D call TRBD2 (5 bases). Trimming left V 0 bases short and J 1 base short, with 11 bases between. This CDR3 is 16 amino acids long. Germline V CDR1 and CDR2: LNHNV, YYDKDF (reference sequence). The CDR3 loop reads CATSRDRLGGTDTQYF. CDR3 DNA sequence: TGTGCCACCAGCAGAGATCGGTTGGGAGGCACAGATACGCAGTATTTT.

The chain is built from TRBV6-5 and TRBJ2-5; no clear D. The germline gives CDR1 MNHEY, CDR2 SVGAGI. The V end lost 8 bases, the J end lost 4 bases, and 14 bases lay between the germline ends. The CDR3 totals 13 residues. CDR3 residues: CASLRYYGETQYF. DNA for the CDR3: TGTGCCAGCCTCCGATATTACGGAGAGACCCAGTACTTC.

In its sample, this clone was seen a few times. The chain links TRBV5-4 to TRBJ2-7, with a weak D call TRBD2 (6 bases). This CDR3 has 12 amino acids. Germline V gene sequence: CDR1 SGHNT, CDR2 YYREEE (reference sequence). V gave up 3 bases and J gave up 6 bases, with 10 bases separating them. The CDR3 nucleotides are TGTGCCAGCAGCTCGGGGGTGGCCGAGCAGTACTTC. Protein sequence: CASSSGVAEQYF. Drawing the rest from reference TRBV5-4 and TRBJ2-7, the complete variable domain is ETGVTQSPTHLIKTRGQQVTLRCSSQSGHNTVSWYQQALGQGPQFIFQYYREEENGRGNFPPRFSGLQFPNYSSELNVNALELDDSALYLCASSSGVAEQYFGPGTRLTVT.

The gene calls are TRBV7-9 and TRBJ1-4; maybe TRBD1 (6 bases). Germline V gene data show CDR1 as SEHNR and CDR2 as FQNEAQ (reference sequence). This CDR3 contains 14 residues. The V gene lost 1 base and the J gene lost 8 bases, with 11 bases spanning the gap. This chain's CDR3 is CASSLVQGLEKLFF. CDR3 sequence (DNA): TGTGCCAGCAGCTTAGTGCAGGGGTTGGAAAAACTGTTTTTT. The whole variable domain, remainder taken from reference TRBV7-9 and TRBJ1-4, is DTGVSQNPRHKITKRGQNVTFRCDPISEHNRLYWYRQTLGQGPEFLTYFQNEAQLEKSRLLSDRFSAERPKGSFSTLEIQRTEQGDSAMYLCASSLVQGLEKLFFGSGTQLSVL.

This chain links TRBV27 with TRBJ1-3; no definite D call. V lost 3 bases to trimming and J lost 4 bases, with 10 bases between them. Looked up from germline, CDR1 is MNHEY and CDR2 is SMNVEV (reference sequence). This CDR3 is 14 amino acids long. CDR3 coding DNA: TGTGCCAGCAGTTTGGACTCATCAGGAAACACCATATATTTT. It codes for CASSLDSSGNTIYF.

This chain joins TRBV7-8 and TRBJ2-7, with 8 bases that match TRBD1. J gave up 0 bases and V 4 bases, and 2 bases lay outside the gene matches. This CDR3 is built from 14 residues. Looked up from germline, CDR1 is SGHVS and CDR2 is FQNEAQ. CDR3 sequence reads: CASSWTGSSYEQYF. In DNA form, the CDR3 reads TGTGCCAGCAGCTGGACAGGGTCCTCCTACGAGCAGTACTTC.

This rearrangement joins TRBV9 to TRBJ2-4; 9 positions agree with TRBD1. The CDR3 runs to 14 residues. Trimming cost V 3 bases and J 4 bases; bases outside gene matches: 2. Germline CDR1 is SGDLS and CDR2 is YYNGEE. The CDR3: CASSAGQGKNIQYF. The CDR3 region has the DNA TGTGCCAGCAGCGCGGGACAGGGAAAAAACATTCAGTACTTC.

This chain uses TRBV19 with TRBJ2-2; 8 bases align to TRBD2. Germline V lookup: CDR1 LNHDA, CDR2 SQIVND (reference sequence). The J segment lost 5 bases and the V segment lost 6 bases, leaving 11 bases of the junction unmatched. The CDR3 loop spans 16 amino acids. CDR3 residues: CASSVSGAPATGELFF. CDR3 coding DNA: TGTGCCAGTAGCGTTAGCGGGGCCCCTGCGACCGGGGAGCTGTTTTTT.